This is a list of T cell receptor beta chains from one sample in a study of shared clonotypes between healthy human individuals. Profiling relied on immunoSEQ multiplex PCR, and the TCRdb table lists in-frame clones only, not all of them. Counted here are approximately 330,000 clones, around 70% occurring once; the ten biggest clones make up less than 11%. The source material was memory CD4+ T cells sorted from blood. Source of these receptors: a young man in good health. CDR3s include the opening cysteine and the closing phenylalanine or tryptophan. The order of the fields is J gene, clone size, V gene, CDR3 protein. Clone size, where shown, is once, few, many, or a class for clones that have expanded.

>TRBJ1-2|NA|TRBV5-1
CASSLGQGEEGYTF
>TRBJ2-1|NA|TRBV19
CASSKGGLAYNEQFF
>TRBJ2-1|NA|TRBV13
CASSFLDSGTSGREQFF
>TRBJ2-3|NA|TRBV9
CASSEGGSIGDTQYF
>TRBJ2-5|NA|TRBV11-2
CASSLGPGTGIATQYF
>TRBJ1-3|NA|TRBV9
CASSAISGELAGNTIYF
>TRBJ2-5|NA|TRBV7-2
CASSVPGLAGVETQYF
>TRBJ2-3|many|TRBV9
CASSAPGTSGFGTQYF
>TRBJ1-1|NA|TRBV4-3
CASSLSAGSTEAFF
>TRBJ2-2|NA|TRBV10-3
CAIRGSGELFF
>TRBJ2-7|once|TRBV18
CASSPGGDYEQYF
>TRBJ1-5|NA|TRBV6-5
CASRGPANQPQHF
>TRBJ2-3|NA|TRBV2
CASVASGTDTQYF
>TRBJ2-7|many|TRBV5-4
CASSGGLSYEQYF
>TRBJ2-2|NA|TRBV10-1
CASSERTAPTGELFF
>TRBJ2-7|NA|TRBV5-1
CASSGGHYEQYF
>TRBJ2-2|NA|TRBV5-1
CASSFVDGELFF
>TRBJ2-7|few|TRBV13
CASTIWDRVRDEQYF
>TRBJ2-7|NA|TRBV5-8
CASSLVDRYYEQYF
>TRBJ2-7|NA|TRBV5-6
CASSPRQGAGEQYF
>TRBJ1-2|NA|TRBV2
CASRPGLGQAGDYGGYNF
>TRBJ2-2|NA|TRBV6-6
CASSYRLNTGELFF
>TRBJ2-7|once|TRBV11-2
CASSLESLAGGAPYEQYF
>TRBJ1-1|NA|TRBV18
CASSPGRMNTEAFF
>TRBJ2-2|NA|TRBV27
CASSKQGRDTGELFF
>TRBJ2-7|once|TRBV2
CASSEGLVTFDEQYF
>TRBJ2-7|NA|TRBV6-1
CASTSTSGRFEQYF
>TRBJ2-6|few|TRBV19
CASSLSASGGANVLTF
>TRBJ2-7|once|TRBV2
CASTRGNYEQYF
>TRBJ2-7|NA|TRBV7-9
CAISGTGEQYF
>TRBJ2-7|NA|TRBV5-4
CASSFKPTQGFSYEQYF
>TRBJ2-7|NA|TRBV15
CATSRDLLAGAHEQYF
>TRBJ2-7|NA|TRBV6-1
CASSDGRLGEQYF
>TRBJ1-6|NA|TRBV2
CASTPASSYNSPLHF
>TRBJ1-5|NA|TRBV19
CASSIDRVQPQHF
>TRBJ1-1|NA|TRBV10-3
CAISVLQGDTEAFF
>TRBJ2-3|NA|TRBV28
CASSSRIQGRDTQYF
>TRBJ2-4|NA|TRBV27
CASRPYGLGVKKGMGEDKNIQYF
>TRBJ2-5|NA|TRBV7-6
CASSRLGAGQETQYF
>TRBJ1-1|few|TRBV9
CASSPQLGTGLVGTEAFF
>TRBJ2-7|NA|TRBV6-1
CASSVGMNYEQYF
>TRBJ2-1|few|TRBV9
CASSPLPGQGGNEQFF
>TRBJ1-2|few|TRBV28
CASSRTGLAVLGYTF
>TRBJ2-5|NA|TRBV11-2
CASSLGLKETQYF
>TRBJ1-2|NA|TRBV7-6
CASSPGGGFGYTF
>TRBJ1-3|NA|TRBV9
CASSVDGGYGNTIYF
>TRBJ1-2|NA|TRBV5-5
CASSLYRTNYGYTF
>TRBJ1-5|NA|TRBV5-1
CASSLGTGINQPQHF
>TRBJ1-3|NA|TRBV5-6
CASSSPGADSGNTIYF
>TRBJ1-5|few|TRBV19
CASSRGSTDQPQHF
>TRBJ2-3|NA|TRBV7-9
CASSFRTDTQYF
>TRBJ2-5|NA|TRBV30
CAWSVRDTTVQYF
>TRBJ1-3|NA|TRBV7-3
CASSLTGGSPNTIYF
>TRBJ2-5|few|TRBV9
CASSLVASETQYF
>TRBJ1-1|NA|TRBV5-4
CASSLSIGLNTEAFF